This TCR beta chain stems from a study of prognosis after radiotherapy for stage I lung cancer. Overall study: The study recorded squamous cell carcinoma in over five patients and adenocarcinoma in about twelve. As radiotherapy, SBRT was administered in 3 to 5 fractions with a biologically effective dose of at least 100 Gy.

It was by two-round multiplex PCR that TCR beta CDR3 was amplified from genomic DNA. During first-round PCR, primers specific to each TRBV and TRBJ gene were used. MiXCR, run by TCRdb on the multiplex PCR reads, gives a single entry per CDR3 protein. This table has 22,000 or so distinct CDR3 sequences, 43% appearing once. This TCR was recovered from a donor older than 45 with non-small cell lung cancer. The sample was PBMCs, taken before or after stereotactic body radiation therapy (not recorded which).

This chain's CDR3 is CASSAPGNGYTF. CDR3 bases: TGCGCCAGCAGTGCGCCGGGTAATGGCTACACCTTC. The genes are TRBV10-2 and TRBJ1-2; D call uncertain. With 4 bases removed from V and 6 bases from J, the gap between germline ends came to 9 bases. Germline-derived CDR1 and CDR2 are WSHSY and SAAADI. The CDR3 extends over 12 amino acids.